These 21 T cell receptor beta chains share one sample of origin, sequenced in a study of T cells after yellow fever vaccination. TCRdb redid the calling of the 5' RACE reads with MiXCR, one entry per CDR3 protein. This table holds 300,000 to 400,000 distinct CDR3 sequences, over 8.5% found once. The sequencing here drew on CD4+ T cells sorted from PBMCs, taken 45 days after the yellow fever booster vaccination. The receptors come from a man aged 18 to 35 who received the YFV17D yellow fever vaccine.

This clonotype was seen many times. The rearrangement joins TRBV20-1 to TRBJ1-6, with a possible D match to TRBD1 (5 bases). The CDR3 loop spans 15 amino acids. Germline V CDR1 and CDR2: DFQATT, SNEGSKA (reference sequence). Trimming took 0 bases from V and 9 from J, leaving 15 bases between them. CDR3 DNA: TGCAGTGCTAGAGATCCAAGGGCAGGGAGTTCACCCCTCCACTTT. Residues: CSARDPRAGSSPLHF.

This clonotype was detected ten times or more. The chain joins TRBV10-3 to TRBJ2-3; D remains ambiguous. The CDR3 has 11 amino acids. Trimming pared 10 bases from V and 3 bases from J, leaving 8 bases between. Germline V lookup: CDR1 ENHRY, CDR2 SYGVKD. CDR3 in amino acids: CATYGTDTQYF. The DNA for the CDR3 is TGTGCCACCTATGGGACAGATACGCAGTATTTT.

This clonotype was found a few times. The chain recombines TRBV24-1 with TRBJ2-1; perhaps D is TRBD1 or TRBD2 (5 bases each). Trimming cost V 2 bases and J 10 bases, with 8 bases left between them. Germline CDR1 and CDR2: KGHDR and SFDVKD. This CDR3 is 12 amino acids long. CDR3 sequence reads: CATSDSWGEQFF. The CDR3 nucleotides read TGTGCCACCAGTGATTCCTGGGGGGAGCAGTTCTTC.

This rearrangement joins TRBV7-8 to TRBJ2-7; 10 bases fit TRBD1. The junction had 3 bases not matched to a gene; V was cut back by 5 bases and J by 5 bases. Germline loops: CDR1 SGHVS, CDR2 FQNEAQ. The CDR3 totals 13 residues. The CDR3, as DNA: TGTGCCAGCAGCACGGACAGGGGGAACGAGCAGTACGTC. Translating gives CASSTDRGNEQYV.

This clonotype was seen more than once but under ten times. This rearrangement joins TRBV7-9 to TRBJ2-5; possible D gene TRBD2, 7 bases. Germline V gene lookup returns CDR1 SEHNR and CDR2 FQNEAQ (reference sequence). V was trimmed by 5 bases and J by 5 bases, leaving 15 bases between them. This CDR3 region has 14 residues. The CDR3 nucleotides read TGTGCCAGCAGCATTAGGGGGGGGTCGGAGACCCAGTACTTC. Encoded protein: CASSIRGGSETQYF.

The rearrangement uses TRBV20-1 and TRBJ2-1, with 10 bases that match TRBD2. This CDR3 comprises 14 residues. Trimming took 3 bases from V and 8 from J; bases not matched to a gene: 7. Germline assignment: CDR1 DFQATT and CDR2 SNEGSKA (reference sequence). CDR3 sequence: CSARGSGGQDEQFF. The CDR3 DNA sequence: TGCAGTGCTAGGGGTAGCGGGGGGCAAGATGAGCAGTTCTTC.

This sequence joins TRBV4-1 and TRBJ2-1, with TRBD2 identical over 11 bases. Germline V gene sequence: CDR1 MGHRA, CDR2 YSYEKL. The trim removed 4 bases at V and 3 bases at J, leaving 5 bases unmatched. The CDR3 consists of 16 residues. CDR3 loop: CASSRRLAGNYNEQFF. In DNA, the CDR3 is TGCGCCAGCAGCCGCCGACTAGCGGGGAACTACAATGAGCAGTTCTTC.

This chain connects TRBV7-2 to TRBJ2-5, with 10 bases identical to TRBD1. Germline V gene data show CDR1 as SGHTA and CDR2 as FQGNSA. This CDR3 contains 13 residues. The V gene end was trimmed by 5 bases and the J gene end by 5 bases; junction bases not matched to a gene: 2. The DNA of the CDR3 is TGTGCCAGCAGCGTGACAGGGGGCGAGACCCAGTACTTC. Translation gives CASSVTGGETQYF.

V gene TRBV19 combines with J gene TRBJ1-2, with D hard to call. The CDR3 has 14 residues. The V gene lost 3 bases and the J gene lost 6 bases, with 14 bases spanning the gap. Germline-derived CDR1 and CDR2 are LNHDA and SQIVND (reference sequence). The CDR3 DNA follows: TGTGCCAGTAGTATCCCCTGGGCCAAAAATGGCTACACCTTC. Protein sequence: CASSIPWAKNGYTF.

V usage is TRBV5-1 and J usage is TRBJ2-3; weak D call: TRBD1 (6 bases). Trimming removed 4 bases from V and 2 bases from J, with 11 bases in between. The germline CDR1 and CDR2 sequences are SGHRS and YFSETQ. The length of the CDR3 is 14 residues. The CDR3 loop is CASSIGQPTDTQYF. The CDR3 DNA is TGCGCCAGCAGCATAGGACAGCCCACAGATACGCAGTATTTT.

The CDR3 here is CSAYGQNSGNTIYF. CDR3 DNA sequence: TGCAGTGCCTACGGACAGAACTCTGGAAACACCATATATTTT. The chain couples TRBV20-1 to TRBJ1-3; tentatively, D is TRBD1 (6 bases). The germline V gene encodes CDR1 DFQATT and CDR2 SNEGSKA (reference sequence). The V and J ends lost 6 bases and 0 bases respectively, with 12 bases between them. The CDR3 runs 14 residues.

The CDR3 region is CACPGTTNYEQYF. The CDR3 DNA reads TGTGCCTGCCCGGGGACAACAAACTACGAGCAGTACTTC. The V and J genes are TRBV30 and TRBJ2-7, with a weak D call TRBD1 (6 bases). With 6 bases removed from V and 3 bases from J, the gap between germline ends came to 15 bases. This CDR3 is built from 13 residues. Per germline, CDR1 GTSNPN and CDR2 SVGIG (reference sequence).

The sample holds a few counts of this clonotype. The chain uses TRBV4-1 and TRBJ2-5; D unclear. V lost 2 bases and J lost 1, with 8 bases in between. Per germline, CDR1 MGHRA and CDR2 YSYEKL. The CDR3 is made up of 14 amino acids. The CDR3: CASSQLPGQETQYF. DNA for the CDR3: TGCGCCAGCAGCCAATTACCCGGCCAAGAGACCCAGTACTTC.

In its sample, this clonotype was seen a few times. The chain has TRBV6-6 and TRBJ1-1, with 7 bases fitting TRBD1. The CDR3 has 13 amino acids. After removal of 5 bases from V and 4 bases from J, the junction contained 4 bases not matched to a gene. Germline CDR1 is MNHNY and CDR2 is SVGAGI (reference sequence). The CDR3 bases are TGTGCCAGCAGTCAGACAGGGAGCACTGAAGCTTTCTTT. Translating it yields CASSQTGSTEAFF.

This clonotype has more than one count but fewer than ten. This chain uses TRBV9 with TRBJ2-6; either TRBD1 or TRBD2 may fit D (6 bases each). The germline gives CDR1 SGDLS, CDR2 YYNGEE. The CDR3 has 15 residues. The V and J ends lost 6 bases and 2 bases respectively, with 12 bases between them. CDR3 loop: CASNREVPGANVLTF. The CDR3 nucleotides read TGTGCCAGCAACAGGGAGGTTCCTGGGGCCAACGTCCTGACTTTC.

This clonotype was seen only a few times. The rearrangement uses TRBV9 and TRBJ1-1, with unresolved D. Germline lookup yields CDR1 SGDLS and CDR2 YYNGEE. This CDR3 is 13 amino acids long. Trimming took off 6 bases at V and 1 base at J, with 10 bases between the two ends. The CDR3 DNA follows: TGTGCCAGCAACCGAGGGCCGAACACTGAAGCTTTCTTT. Amino acids: CASNRGPNTEAFF.

The rearrangement uses TRBV20-1 and TRBJ2-7, with D tentatively TRBD1 (5 bases). This CDR3 spans 14 amino acids. Trimming removed 1 base from V and 3 bases from J, with 13 bases in between. The germline V gene encodes CDR1 DFQATT and CDR2 SNEGSKA (reference sequence). CDR3 bases: TGCAGTGCTAGAGGCCAGCTGGGGCTCTACGAGCAGTACGTC. Residues: CSARGQLGLYEQYV.

This clonotype has only a few counts. The chain employs TRBV12-3 or TRBV12-4 and TRBJ2-2; 7 bases are a match to TRBD1. This CDR3 region has 16 residues. J lost 3 bases, V lost 5 bases, and 9 bases had no gene match. This CDR3 reads CASSPTGQPHTGELFF. As DNA, the CDR3 is TGTGCCAGCAGTCCCACGGGACAGCCACACACCGGGGAGCTGTTTTTT.

This clonotype was seen at least ten times. CDR3 sequence (DNA): TGTGCCAGCAGCTTAGATGCAGGGCTGGGTCAGCCCCAGCATTTT. Its translation is CASSLDAGLGQPQHF. The chain is built from TRBV7-2 and TRBJ1-5; tentatively, D is TRBD1 (5 bases). V was clipped by 1 base and J by 6 bases, with 13 bases between them. Germline lookup yields CDR1 SGHTA and CDR2 FQGNSA. The CDR3 is 15 amino acids.

This clonotype showed up just a few times. This chain joins TRBV10-3 and TRBJ2-1; 8 bases are a match to TRBD1. Germline V gene lookup returns CDR1 ENHRY and CDR2 SYGVKD. The J segment lost 8 bases and the V segment lost 7 bases, leaving 7 bases of the junction unmatched. The CDR3 is 13 residues long. The CDR3 DNA follows: TGTGCCATCACGGAGACAGGGGATCATGAGCAGTTCTTC. This gives the protein CAITETGDHEQFF.

The table lists this clonotype with many counts. The V and J genes are TRBV4-2 and TRBJ2-5, with D perhaps given as TRBD1 or TRBD2 (5 bases each). V dropped 2 bases and J dropped 5 bases, with 12 bases sitting between them. In germline, CDR1 is LGHNA, CDR2 YNFKEQ. This CDR3 has 14 residues. The CDR3 is CASSQPRGRETQYF. The CDR3 DNA reads as TGTGCCAGCAGCCAACCTCGGGGCAGGGAGACCCAGTACTTC.